Reported below is one TCR beta chain. Antigen specificity is unknown. These data originate in a study of a mutant IDH1 vaccine in newly diagnosed glioma. Trimming removed 0 bases at V and 2 bases at J, with 8 bases between. The CDR3 is 14 amino acids. Germline CDR1 and CDR2: MNHEY and SVGAGI. Described time point: baseline, week 1 (first vaccination visit). Treatment meaning: pre-vaccination baseline after standard-of-care therapy. Each of the donors came in with new WHO grade 3 or 4 astrocytomas that were IDH1-mutant and ATRX-lost. Some clones are missing from TCRdb's copy, which holds only in-frame ones; the method was immunoSEQ multiplex PCR. Of over 75,000 clones in the sample, approximately 90% were seen once. Notes on the study in general: Pseudoprogression looked unconnected to shifts in top peripheral T cell clonotypes.

The source of this sequence is a woman aged 45-65 years with glioma. This sample comprised PBMCs, obtained from a glioma patient treated with radiotherapy, temozolomide or both. The chain recombines TRBV6-5 with TRBJ2-7, with TRBD2 as a possible D gene (6 bases). The CDR3 reads CASSYSSGPYEQYF. In DNA form, the CDR3 reads TGTGCCAGCAGTTACTCGAGCGGGCCCTACGAGCAGTACTTC.